The clone carrying this TCR beta chain was detected a few times. The data are from a study of blood T cell repertoires in COVID-19. Method: immunoSEQ multiplex PCR; TCRdb's copy keeps in-frame clones and lacks some. The data contain about 180,000 clones, approximately 80% of them singletons. The CDR3 contains 15 residues. CDR1 is SEHNR, CDR2 FQNEAQ, per germline (reference sequence). Losses at the gene ends were 5 bases for V and 1 base for J; bases not matched to a gene: 6. The sequence came from a human donor in a cohort sampled during active COVID-19. The chain carries TRBV7-9 and TRBJ1-1; 8 bases are a match to TRBD1. Sequencing input: peripheral blood. The CDR3 coding sequence is TGTGCCAGCAGCCTCCGACAGGGGACGAACACTGAAGCTTTCTTT. It is translated as CASSLRQGTNTEAFF.